This record covers a single T cell receptor (beta chain). Germline CDR1 reads SGHDN; CDR2 reads FVKESK. This CDR3 is 14 amino acids long. V shed 2 bases and J shed 3 bases, with 11 bases lying between them. No patient escaped relapse after autologous stem cell transplantation, and brentuximab vedotin exposure varied. Investigators isolated CD4+ T cells from thawed PBMCs through magnetic negative selection. These data come from a study of PD-1 blockade in classical Hodgkin lymphoma. Method: immunoSEQ multiplex PCR; TCRdb's copy keeps in-frame clones and lacks some. The data show approximately 25,000 clones, over 80% seen once.

This specimen was CD4+ T cells from blood, taken at baseline. V gene TRBV14 combines with J gene TRBJ2-7; TRBD1 is a possible D gene (6 bases). The TCR was taken from a human donor with classical Hodgkin lymphoma. CDR3 bases: TGTGCCAGCAGCCAAAGACTGGACAGCTACGAGCAGTACTTC. This gives the protein CASSQRLDSYEQYF.